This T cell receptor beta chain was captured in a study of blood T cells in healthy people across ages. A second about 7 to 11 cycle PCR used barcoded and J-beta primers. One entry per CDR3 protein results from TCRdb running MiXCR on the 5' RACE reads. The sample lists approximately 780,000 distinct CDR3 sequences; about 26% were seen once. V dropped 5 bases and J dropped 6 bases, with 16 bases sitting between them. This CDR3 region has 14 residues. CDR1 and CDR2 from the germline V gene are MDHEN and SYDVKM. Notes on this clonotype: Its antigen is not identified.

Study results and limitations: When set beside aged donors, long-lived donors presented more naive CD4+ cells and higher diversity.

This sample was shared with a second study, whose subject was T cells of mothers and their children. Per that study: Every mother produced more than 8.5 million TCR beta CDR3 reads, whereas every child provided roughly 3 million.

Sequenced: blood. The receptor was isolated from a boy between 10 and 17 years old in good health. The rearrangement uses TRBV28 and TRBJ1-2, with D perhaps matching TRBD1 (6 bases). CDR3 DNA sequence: TGTGCCAGCAGTGGGGGCAGGGAATATCATGGCTACACCTTC. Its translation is CASSGGREYHGYTF.